What follows are 7 T cell receptor beta chains derived from one specimen sequenced in a study of T cells in women clearing cervical HPV infection. Data came from immunoSEQ multiplex PCR; TCRdb stores just in-frame clones and leaves some out. The sample is made up of approximately 52,000 clones, and the top ten hold around 1.6% of it. The sequenced sample was blood buffy coat. Receptors were obtained from a woman between 18 and 70 years old with a cervical HPV16 infection that either progressed to CIN3+ or cleared (not recorded which).

As regards this clone: The read terminates 3 residues before the CDR3 end, so the remaining end is supplied by the germline J gene. The chain uses TRBV29-1 and TRBJ2-2; 7 positions match TRBD1. V shed 4 bases and J 1 base; nucleotides not matched to a gene: 6. The CDR3 totals 15 residues. Germline CDR1 is SQVTM and CDR2 is ANQGSEA. The CDR3 is CSVGLRDRNTGELFF. The sequenced CDR3 bases are TGCAGCGTTGGTCTCCGGGACAGGAACACCGGGGAG.

As concerns this clone: The read finishes 3 residues shy of the CDR3 end, and the germline J gene is used to complete it. The chain carries TRBV11-3 and TRBJ2-1, with D possibly being TRBD1 (5 bases). The CDR3 is 15 residues long. With 5 bases removed from V and 6 bases from J, the gap between germline ends came to 17 bases. Germline loops: CDR1 SGHNT, CDR2 YENEEA. CDR3 amino acids: CASSPPQGPVNEQFF. The DNA read from the CDR3 is TGTGCCAGCAGCCCCCCCCAGGGTCCCGTCAATGAG.

Notes on this clone: Relative to the germline gene, one junction end is altered; a read error may explain this. The read comes to an end 3 residues before the CDR3 does, leaving the germline J gene to fill in the end. The V gene is TRBV4-2, the J gene TRBJ1-6; D is ambiguous. Germline lookup yields CDR1 LGHNA and CDR2 YNFKEQ. This CDR3 spans 17 amino acids. The CDR3 DNA, read in part, is TGCGCCAGCAGCCAGAGCCCCCAATTTTTCCCGGTTTCACCC. It translates to CASSQSPQFFPVSP. The CDR3 in full is CASSQSPQFFPVSPLHF.

About this clone itself: The observed sequence ends 3 residues before the CDR3 terminus, with the missing tail filled in from the germline J gene. V and J are TRBV20-1 and TRBJ2-5; TRBD1 matches at 8 bases. V shed 6 bases and J 5 bases; nucleotides not matched to a gene: 5. The CDR3 is 12 amino acids. Germline CDR1 reads DFQATT; CDR2 reads SNEGSKA (reference sequence). The CDR3: CSAAGGRETQYF. CDR3 bases read: TGCAGTGCCGCAGGGGGCAGGGAGACC.

Remarks on this clone: With the read ending 3 residues before the CDR3 end, the germline J gene is used to fill in that end. The chain combines TRBV5-6 with TRBJ2-5, with 12 bases identical to TRBD1. Per germline, CDR1 SGHDT and CDR2 YYEEEE. The trim removed 5 bases at V and 5 bases at J, leaving 7 bases unmatched. The CDR3 spans 15 residues. The part of the CDR3 DNA that was read is TGTGCCAGCAGTTTACCGGGACAGGGGGCCGAGACC. This sequence encodes CASSLPGQGAET. The full-length CDR3 reads as CASSLPGQGAETQYF.

Worth noting for this clone: The read ends 3 residues early relative to the CDR3; the germline J gene fills the gap. The chain joins TRBV12-3 or TRBV12-4 to TRBJ1-1; D uncertain. Trimming removed 3 bases from V and 3 bases from J, with 11 bases in between. The CDR3 loop spans 14 amino acids. The CDR3 protein is CASSFEVRDTEAFF. The sequenced CDR3 bases are TGTGCCAGCAGTTTTGAGGTGCGGGACACTGAA.

About this clone: The read halts 3 residues ahead of the CDR3 end, with the missing end drawn from the germline J gene. This chain uses TRBV10-3 with TRBJ1-1; 11 bases are shared with TRBD1. The CDR3 has 12 amino acids. Germline assignment: CDR1 ENHRY and CDR2 SYGVKD. CDR3 bases read: TGTGCCATCAGTAGGACAGGGGGCTTA. This gives the protein CAISRTGGL. The full CDR3 protein reads CAISRTGGLAFF.